This TCR beta chain was recovered during a study of T cell responses to AZD1222 COVID-19 vaccine. Study context: Second-dose timings of about 4 or about 12 weeks were pooled.

With 1 base removed from V and 8 bases from J, the gap between germline ends came to 12 bases. CDR3 length: 14 amino acids. Looked up from germline, CDR1 is LGHNA and CDR2 is YSLEER. Here immunoSEQ multiplex PCR was the method, and the copy in TCRdb shows in-frame clones only, minus some. This repertoire shows 85,000 to 95,000 clones, around 91% found once; its top ten account for about 8.4%. Points on this clone: Its target is unknown.

Study-wide results and caveats: Recipients of AZD1222 seropositive at baseline numbered only 5 or 6. Increased Spike-specific TCR breadth and depth were observed after two AZD1222 doses.

This sequence was found in an adult in good health. The specimen was peripheral blood, collected on day 0 of AZD1222 vaccination. The V call is TRBV4-3, the J call TRBJ2-1; unclear D gene. The CDR3 loop reads CASSQVDGLDEQFF. In DNA form, the CDR3 reads TGCGCCAGCAGCCAAGTGGACGGTTTGGATGAGCAGTTCTTC.